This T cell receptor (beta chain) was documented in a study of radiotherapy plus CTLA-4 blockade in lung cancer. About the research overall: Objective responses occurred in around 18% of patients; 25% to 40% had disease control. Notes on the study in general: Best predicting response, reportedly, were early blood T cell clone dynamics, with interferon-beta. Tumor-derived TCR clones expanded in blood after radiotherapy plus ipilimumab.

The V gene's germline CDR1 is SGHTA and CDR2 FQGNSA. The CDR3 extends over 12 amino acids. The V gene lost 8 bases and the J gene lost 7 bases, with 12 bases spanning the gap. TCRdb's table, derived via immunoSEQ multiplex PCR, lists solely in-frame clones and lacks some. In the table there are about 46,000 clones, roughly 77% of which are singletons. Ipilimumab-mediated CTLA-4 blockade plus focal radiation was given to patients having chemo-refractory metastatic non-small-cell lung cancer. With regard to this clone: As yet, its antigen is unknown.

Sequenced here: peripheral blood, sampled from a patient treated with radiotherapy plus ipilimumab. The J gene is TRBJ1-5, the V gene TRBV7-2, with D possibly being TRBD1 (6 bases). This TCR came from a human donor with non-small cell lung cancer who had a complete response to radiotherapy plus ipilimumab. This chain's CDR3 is CASGPGGQPQHF. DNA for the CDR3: TGTGCCAGCGGGCCGGGGGGCCAGCCCCAGCATTTT.